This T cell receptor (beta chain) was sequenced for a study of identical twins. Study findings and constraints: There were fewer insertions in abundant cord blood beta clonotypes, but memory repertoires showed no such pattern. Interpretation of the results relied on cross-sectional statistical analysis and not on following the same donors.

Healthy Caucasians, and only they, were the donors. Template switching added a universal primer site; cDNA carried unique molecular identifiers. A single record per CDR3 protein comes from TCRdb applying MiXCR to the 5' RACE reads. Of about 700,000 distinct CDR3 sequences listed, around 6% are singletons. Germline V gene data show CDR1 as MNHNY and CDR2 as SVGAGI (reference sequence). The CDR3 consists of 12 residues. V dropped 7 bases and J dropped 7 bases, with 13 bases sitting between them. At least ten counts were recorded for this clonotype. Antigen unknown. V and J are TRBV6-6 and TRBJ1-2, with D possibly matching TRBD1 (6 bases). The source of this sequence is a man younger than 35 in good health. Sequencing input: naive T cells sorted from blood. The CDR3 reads CASNLRGVGYTF. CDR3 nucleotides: TGTGCCAGCAACCTAAGGGGGGTTGGCTACACCTTC.